Below are 8 T cell receptor beta chains sequenced from a single sample in a study of T-cell memory formation after mild COVID-19 (dated by TCRdb to the early 2020s). The protocol used for the library was 5' RACE. The run used an Illumina NovaSeq 6000. TCRdb redid the processing of the public reads, applying fastp at Q25 and MiXCR, and retained in-frame beta chains. Duplicate CDR3 protein sequences are folded into a single record with the most common DNA and genes. Recorded for this sample are roughly 170,000 distinct CDR3 sequences; over 20% of them occurred a single time. The biggest ten clones account for 23% of the sample. Input material: PBMCs or a T cell subset sorted from them (not recorded which). The source is an adult woman who had mild COVID-19 (a few samples of this study predate the infection). The sample titles of this study are shuffled in the database, so cell type and time point are left out; the donor was told from shared clones.

This clonotype was picked up a small number of times. This chain joins TRBV27 and TRBJ2-7; tentative D call: TRBD1 (5 bases). From germline, CDR1 is MNHEY and CDR2 SMNVEV (reference sequence). The CDR3 loop spans 15 amino acids. Trimming took off 2 bases at V and 3 bases at J, with 14 bases between the two ends. CDR3 amino acids: CASSLRAGMFYEQYF. CDR3 in DNA: TGTGCCAGCAGTTTAAGGGCAGGGATGTTCTACGAGCAGTACTTC.

This clonotype has a handful of counts. V and J are TRBV7-8 and TRBJ1-6; 7 nucleotides match TRBD1. After removal of 0 bases from V and 8 bases from J, the junction contained 4 bases not matched to a gene. Germline V lookup: CDR1 SGHVS, CDR2 FQNEAQ. The CDR3 loop spans 15 amino acids. The CDR3 spells CASSLAGQTHSPLHF. The CDR3 DNA follows: TGTGCCAGCAGCTTAGCGGGACAGACCCATTCACCCCTCCACTTT.

This chain links TRBV29-1 with TRBJ1-1; D remains ambiguous. V was trimmed by 3 bases and J by 6 bases, leaving 14 bases between them. This CDR3 comprises 13 residues. Per germline, CDR1 SQVTM and CDR2 ANQGSEA. This CDR3 reads CSVDREEVSEAFF. As DNA, the CDR3 is TGCAGCGTTGATAGGGAGGAGGTTTCTGAAGCTTTCTTT.

The chain uses TRBV18 and TRBJ2-7, with 7 nucleotides matching TRBD2. This CDR3 is built from 17 residues. Germline-derived CDR1 and CDR2 are KGHSH and LQKENI. Unmatched junction bases numbered 20, after V lost 6 bases and J lost 6 bases. The CDR3 nucleotides read TGTGCCAGCTCGCCTGGACTAGATTTATCCTTCTACCCCGAGCAGTACTTC. Translated: CASSPGLDLSFYPEQYF. Complete variable domain (other parts from reference TRBV18 and TRBJ2-7): NAGVMQNPRHLVRRRGQEARLRCSPMKGHSHVYWYRQLPEEGLKFMVYLQKENIIDESGMPKERFSAEFPKEGPSILRIQQVVRGDSAAYFCASSPGLDLSFYPEQYFGPGTRLTVT.

This clonotype has at least ten counts. The V call is TRBV7-9, the J call TRBJ2-7, with no clear D. Germline CDR1 is SEHNR and CDR2 is FQNEAQ (reference sequence). V gave up 1 base and J gave up 5 bases, with 12 bases separating them. The CDR3 is 14 amino acids. The CDR3 is CASSLGESPHEQYF. For the CDR3, the DNA is TGTGCCAGCAGCTTAGGGGAATCCCCACACGAGCAGTACTTC.

This chain uses TRBV7-8 with TRBJ2-1, with D perhaps TRBD2 (5 bases). V gave up 11 bases and J gave up 1 base, with 18 bases separating them. The germline V gene encodes CDR1 SGHVS and CDR2 FQNEAQ. The CDR3 spans 15 residues. CDR3 coding DNA: TGTGCCTCCCATAATGGGCGGGCATCCTACAATGAGCAGTTCTTC. This codes for CASHNGRASYNEQFF.

This clonotype has just a few counts. The chain carries TRBV7-2 and TRBJ1-2; D not certain. Germline CDR1 is SGHTA and CDR2 is FQGNSA. This CDR3 has 15 residues. V shed 1 base and J shed 1 base, with 10 bases lying between them. CDR3 sequence: CASSLEQFINYGYTF. CDR3 DNA sequence: TGTGCCAGCAGCTTAGAACAGTTCATTAACTATGGCTACACCTTC.

The gene calls are TRBV9 and TRBJ1-1; a weak D match, TRBD1 (6 bases). V was cut by 3 bases and J by 0 bases, with 12 bases left in between. The V gene's germline CDR1 is SGDLS and CDR2 YYNGEE. The CDR3 length is 15 residues. This CDR3 reads CASSGSGTLNTEAFF. The DNA for the CDR3 is TGTGCCAGCAGCGGCTCCGGGACATTGAACACTGAAGCTTTCTTT.